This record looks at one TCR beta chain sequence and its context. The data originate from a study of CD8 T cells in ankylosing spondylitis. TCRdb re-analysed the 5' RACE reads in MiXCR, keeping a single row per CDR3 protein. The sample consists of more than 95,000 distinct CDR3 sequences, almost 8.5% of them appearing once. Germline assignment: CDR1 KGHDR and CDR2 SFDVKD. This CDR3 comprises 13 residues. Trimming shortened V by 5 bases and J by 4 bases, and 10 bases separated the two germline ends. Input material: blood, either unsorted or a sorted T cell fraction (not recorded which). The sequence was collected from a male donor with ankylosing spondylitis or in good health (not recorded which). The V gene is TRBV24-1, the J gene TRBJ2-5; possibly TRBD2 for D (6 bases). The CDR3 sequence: CATSASGRETQYF. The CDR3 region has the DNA TGTGCCACCAGTGCGAGCGGGCGAGAGACCCAGTACTTC.